This T cell receptor (beta chain) came from a study of response to subunit inactivated influenza vaccine. TCRdb independently ran MiXCR on the RT-PCR reads; one entry per CDR3 protein. The sample has about 520,000 distinct CDR3 sequences, 25% seen once. Overall study findings and caveats: After each seasonal influenza vaccination, few new T cells are recruited, the authors suggested.

In this sample, this clonotype turned up a few times. What it recognizes is unknown. Germline assignment: CDR1 SGHTA and CDR2 FQGTGA. V lost 3 bases and J 7 bases, leaving 15 bases between the germline ends. This CDR3 contains 14 residues. The sequence derives from a man in his fifties or sixties who received an inactivated influenza vaccine. This chain links TRBV7-3 with TRBJ2-5; tentatively, D is TRBD1 (6 bases). The sample consisted of CD4+ T cells sorted from PBMCs, taken roughly 5 days after vaccination. In DNA, the CDR3 is TGTGCCAGCAGCTTCGGGACATTCTCGACGACCCAGTACTTC. Protein: CASSFGTFSTTQYF.